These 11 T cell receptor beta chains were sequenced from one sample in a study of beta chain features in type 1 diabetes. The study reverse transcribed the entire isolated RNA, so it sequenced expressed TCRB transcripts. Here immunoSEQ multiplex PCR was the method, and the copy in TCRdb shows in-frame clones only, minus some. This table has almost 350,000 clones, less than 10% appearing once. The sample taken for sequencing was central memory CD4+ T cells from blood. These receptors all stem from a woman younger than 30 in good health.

This CDR3 reads CAISPSGQGGGYTF. The CDR3 DNA is TGTGCCATCAGCCCCTCCGGACAGGGAGGCGGCTACACCTTC. The chain employs TRBV10-3 and TRBJ1-2, with 8 bases identical to TRBD1. The germline CDR1 and CDR2 sequences are ENHRY and SYGVKD. The CDR3 extends over 14 amino acids. Losses at the gene ends were 6 bases for V and 8 bases for J; bases not matched to a gene: 11.

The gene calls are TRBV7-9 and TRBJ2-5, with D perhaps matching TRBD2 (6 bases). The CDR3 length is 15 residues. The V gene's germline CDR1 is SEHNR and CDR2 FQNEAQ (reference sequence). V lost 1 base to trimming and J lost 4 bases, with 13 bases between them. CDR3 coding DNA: TGTGCCAGCAGCTTAGTCTCTAGCGCTCTAGAGACCCAGTACTTC. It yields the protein CASSLVSSALETQYF.

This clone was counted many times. The CDR3 is CASRTSGNYNEQFF. The CDR3 coding sequence is TGTGCCAGTAGGACTAGCGGGAACTACAATGAGCAGTTCTTC. The rearrangement links TRBV19 to TRBJ2-1; 11 bases match TRBD2. Unmatched junction bases numbered 1, after V lost 6 bases and J lost 3 bases. The germline V gene has CDR1 LNHDA and CDR2 SQIVND (reference sequence). The CDR3 covers 14 residues.

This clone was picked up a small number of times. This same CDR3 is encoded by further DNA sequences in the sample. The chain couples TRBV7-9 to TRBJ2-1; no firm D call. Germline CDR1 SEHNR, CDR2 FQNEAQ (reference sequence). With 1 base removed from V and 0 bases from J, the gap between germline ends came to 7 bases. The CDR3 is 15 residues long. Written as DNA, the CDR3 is TGTGCCAGCAGCTTAGGGACGGGCTCCTACAATGAGCAGTTCTTC. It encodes CASSLGTGSYNEQFF. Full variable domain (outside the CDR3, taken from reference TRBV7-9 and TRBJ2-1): DTGVSQNPRHKITKRGQNVTFRCDPISEHNRLYWYRQTLGQGPEFLTYFQNEAQLEKSRLLSDRFSAERPKGSFSTLEIQRTEQGDSAMYLCASSLGTGSYNEQFFGPGTRLTVL.

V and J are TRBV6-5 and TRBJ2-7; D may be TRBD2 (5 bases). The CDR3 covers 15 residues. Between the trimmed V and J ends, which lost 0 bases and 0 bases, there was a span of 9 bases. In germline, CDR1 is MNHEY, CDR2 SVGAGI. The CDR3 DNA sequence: TGTGCCAGCAGTTACTCGAGAGGGAGCTCCTACGAGCAGTACTTC. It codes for CASSYSRGSSYEQYF.

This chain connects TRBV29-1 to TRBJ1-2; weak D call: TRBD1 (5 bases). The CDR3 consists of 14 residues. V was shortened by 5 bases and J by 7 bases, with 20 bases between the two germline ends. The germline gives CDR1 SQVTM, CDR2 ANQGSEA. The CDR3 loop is CSVSSGGGVLGYTF. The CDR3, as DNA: TGCAGCGTTAGCTCCGGGGGAGGGGTTCTTGGCTACACCTTC.

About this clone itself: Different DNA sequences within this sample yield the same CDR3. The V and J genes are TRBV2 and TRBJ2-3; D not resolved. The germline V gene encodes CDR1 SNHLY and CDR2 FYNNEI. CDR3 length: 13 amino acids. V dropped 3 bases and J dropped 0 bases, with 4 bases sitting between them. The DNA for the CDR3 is TGTGCCAGCAGTGACTTGAGCACAGATACGCAGTATTTT. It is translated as CASSDLSTDTQYF.

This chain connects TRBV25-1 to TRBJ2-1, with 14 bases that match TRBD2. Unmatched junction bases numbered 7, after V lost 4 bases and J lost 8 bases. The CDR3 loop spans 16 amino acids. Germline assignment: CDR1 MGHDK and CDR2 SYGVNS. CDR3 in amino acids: CASSGGGTSGSYEQFF. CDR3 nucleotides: TGTGCCAGCAGTGGCGGCGGGACTAGCGGGAGTTATGAGCAGTTCTTC.

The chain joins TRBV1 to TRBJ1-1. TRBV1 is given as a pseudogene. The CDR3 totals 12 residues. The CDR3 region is CTSSPGHTEAFF. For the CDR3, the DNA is TGCACCAGCAGCCCCGGACACACTGAAGCTTTCTTT.

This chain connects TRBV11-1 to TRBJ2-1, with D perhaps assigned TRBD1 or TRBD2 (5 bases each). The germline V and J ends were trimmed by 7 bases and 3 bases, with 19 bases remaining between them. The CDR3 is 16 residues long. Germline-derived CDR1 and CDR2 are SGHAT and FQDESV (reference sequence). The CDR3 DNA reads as TGTGCCAGCAATAGGGTTAAGGGACCGGGCTACAATGAGCAGTTCTTC. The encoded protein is CASNRVKGPGYNEQFF.

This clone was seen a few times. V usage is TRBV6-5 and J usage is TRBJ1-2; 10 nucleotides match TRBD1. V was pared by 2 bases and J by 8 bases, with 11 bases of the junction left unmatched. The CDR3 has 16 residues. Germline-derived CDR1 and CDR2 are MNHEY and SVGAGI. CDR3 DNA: TGTGCCAGCAGTTACCTGGGGACAGGGGTTTTGGAGGGCTACACCTTC. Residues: CASSYLGTGVLEGYTF.